This T cell receptor beta chain was found in a study of T cells in women clearing cervical HPV infection. Study-wide context: Case blood drawn at lesion detection; control blood after infection cleared. Only a few women had HLA typing results available.

V lost 3 bases to trimming and J lost 4 bases; unmatched junction nucleotides: 4. Germline CDR1 SNHLY, CDR2 FYNNEI. The CDR3 consists of 15 residues. Average input was around 1,200 ng genomic DNA for immunoSEQ TCR beta CDR3 amplification. TCRdb keeps only in-frame clones here, not all; method: immunoSEQ multiplex PCR. The sample totals some 40,000 clones. Notes on this clone: The sequence runs out 3 residues before the end of the CDR3; the remainder is reconstructed from the germline J gene.

Cervical HPV DNA detected by MY09/MY11 PCR, typed by dot-blot. The chain carries TRBV2 and TRBJ2-3, with 10 bases lining up with TRBD1. The clonotype originates from a woman between 18 and 70 years old with a cervical HPV16 infection that either progressed to CIN3+ or cleared (not recorded which). Specimen: blood buffy coat. CDR3 residues: CASSDRDRGPDTQYF. CDR3 DNA, as far as it was read: TGTGCCAGCAGTGATAGGGACAGGGGCCCAGATACG. Full variable domain (rest looked up from reference TRBV2 and TRBJ2-3): EPEVTQTPSHQVTQMGQEVILRCVPISNHLYFYWYRQILGQKVEFLVSFYNNEISEKSEIFDDQFSVERPDGSNFTLKIRSTKLEDSAMYFCASSDRDRGPDTQYFGPGTRLTVL.